These 3 T cell receptor beta chains were all obtained from the same sample, sequenced in a study of blood T cell repertoires in COVID-19. Assay: immunoSEQ multiplex PCR; the TCRdb copy retains only in-frame clones and omits some. Of around 180,000 clones listed, more than 80% are singletons. The sequencing sample was made of peripheral blood. The receptor source for this set is a human donor in a cohort sampled during active COVID-19.

In its sample, this clone was seen once. This sequence joins TRBV13 and TRBJ1-1, with 7 positions matching TRBD1. V lost 5 bases, J lost 4 bases, and 4 bases stayed unmatched. The CDR3 consists of 13 residues. Germline-derived CDR1 and CDR2 are PRHDT and FYEKMQ (reference sequence). For the CDR3, the DNA is TGTGCCAGCAGCCCTACAGGGGCCACTGAAGCTTTCTTT. Translating it yields CASSPTGATEAFF.

The chain recombines TRBV5-1 with TRBJ1-4; a weak D match, TRBD1 (6 bases). The CDR3 is made up of 14 amino acids. In germline, CDR1 is SGHRS, CDR2 YFSETQ. Trimming left V 2 bases short and J 7 bases short, with 12 bases between. The CDR3 sequence is CASSFQGKGEKLFF. The CDR3 region has the DNA TGCGCCAGCAGCTTCCAGGGGAAGGGTGAAAAACTGTTTTTT.

V gene TRBV5-4 combines with J gene TRBJ2-2; 8 bases fit TRBD1. J was trimmed by 6 bases and V by 0 bases; bases with no gene match: 1. The germline gives CDR1 SGHNT, CDR2 YYREEE (reference sequence). This CDR3 has 14 amino acids. CDR3 in DNA: TGTGCCAGCAGCTTGGACAGGGGGTCCGGGGAGCTGTTTTTT. It codes for CASSLDRGSGELFF.